One sample yielded the 28 T cell receptor beta chains listed below, sequenced in a study of shared clonotypes between healthy human individuals. The repertoire was sequenced with immunoSEQ multiplex PCR; TCRdb's copy has only in-frame clones and lacks some. The sample gives about 480,000 clones, 75% to 80% of which show up once; around an eighth is in the top ten. Sequenced input: PBMCs. All receptors come from a woman aged 40 to 49 in good health. Some clones in this sample may be carry-over from other donors' samples.

This chain links TRBV19 with TRBJ2-4; the match to TRBD1 covers 7 bases. V lost 4 bases to trimming and J lost 0 bases; unmatched junction nucleotides: 12. The CDR3 is 18 amino acids. Germline CDR1 reads LNHDA; CDR2 reads SQIVND (reference sequence). CDR3 DNA: TGTGCCAGTAGTACCCAAGGGGCCAGGGGGTTAGCCAAAAACATTCAGTACTTC. Translating it yields CASSTQGARGLAKNIQYF. Full variable domain (missing parts from reference TRBV19 and TRBJ2-4): DGGITQSPKYLFRKEGQNVTLSCEQNLNHDAMYWYRQDPGQGLRLIYYSQIVNDFQKGDIAEGYSVSREKKESFPLTVTSAQKNPTAFYLCASSTQGARGLAKNIQYFGAGTRLSVL.

The chain links TRBV7-9 to TRBJ2-7; weak D call: TRBD2 (5 bases). The CDR3 length is 14 residues. V lost 1 base to trimming and J lost 1 base, with 8 bases between them. From germline, CDR1 is SEHNR and CDR2 FQNEAQ (reference sequence). CDR3 sequence reads: CASSLDGKSYEQYF. DNA of the CDR3: TGTGCCAGCAGCTTAGACGGGAAATCCTACGAGCAGTACTTC.

This clone qualifies as medium-sized. The gene calls are TRBV19 and TRBJ2-3; D might be TRBD1 (5 bases). The V end lost 2 bases, the J end lost 5 bases, and 17 bases lay between the germline ends. Germline V gene lookup returns CDR1 LNHDA and CDR2 SQIVND (reference sequence). This CDR3 spans 16 amino acids. CDR3 sequence (DNA): TGTGCCAGTAGTATAAGAGTTGGGTCAGACAGAGATACGCAGTATTTT. This codes for CASSIRVGSDRDTQYF.

The rearrangement links TRBV30 to TRBJ2-4; D is unresolved. V was cut by 0 bases and J by 7 bases, with 10 bases left in between. Germline V lookup: CDR1 GTSNPN, CDR2 SVGIG (reference sequence). This CDR3 comprises 13 residues. The CDR3 bases are TGTGCCTGGAGTGTGTCCCTTGGGAACATTCAGTACTTC. Translation: CAWSVSLGNIQYF. Combining the CDR3 with reference TRBV30 and TRBJ2-4 gives the whole variable domain SQTIHQWPATLVQPVGSPLSLECTVEGTSNPNLYWYRQAAGRGLQLLFYSVGIGQISSEVPQNLSASRPQDRQFILSSKKLLLSDSGFYLCAWSVSLGNIQYFGAGTRLSVL.

This rearrangement joins TRBV30 to TRBJ2-1; possibly TRBD1 or TRBD2 for D (6 bases each). Germline-derived CDR1 and CDR2 are GTSNPN and SVGIG (reference sequence). Trimming removed 3 bases at V and 5 bases at J, with 11 bases between. CDR3 length: 13 amino acids. CDR3: CAWRRGRDNEQFF. As DNA, the CDR3 is TGTGCCTGGAGACGGGGGCGGGACAATGAGCAGTTCTTC.

This clone showed up many times. In the same sample, other DNA sequences code for this CDR3. The chain carries TRBV4-1 and TRBJ1-1, with D tentatively TRBD1 (5 bases). The V end was cut by 7 bases, the J end by 4 bases, with 19 bases between. Germline CDR1 and CDR2: MGHRA and YSYEKL. This CDR3 has 15 amino acids. CDR3 DNA sequence: TGCGCCAGCACCGCGCCGGGACCCCAGCGCACTGAAGCTTTCTTT. This sequence encodes CASTAPGPQRTEAFF.

The table lists this clone with a count of one. The rearrangement joins TRBV15 to TRBJ2-7; D not certain. The CDR3 is made up of 14 amino acids. The germline gives CDR1 LNHNV, CDR2 YYDKDF (reference sequence). The V gene lost 3 bases and the J gene lost 0 bases, with 9 bases spanning the gap. The CDR3 coding sequence is TGTGCCACCAGCAGGGAGAGGAGCTCCTACGAGCAGTACTTC. Amino acids: CATSRERSSYEQYF.

The chain links TRBV5-6 to TRBJ2-7; D not resolved. The CDR3 has 14 amino acids. The germline CDR1 and CDR2 sequences are SGHDT and YYEEEE. Trimming cost V 5 bases and J 6 bases, with 18 bases left between them. CDR3 nucleotide sequence: TGTGCCAGCAGTAAAAAGGACCGTAGGAGCGAGCAGTACTTC. Its protein product is CASSKKDRRSEQYF.

This clone was picked up one time. The chain combines TRBV10-2 with TRBJ2-7; 8 bases are shared with TRBD1. The V gene end was trimmed by 3 bases and the J gene end by 7 bases; junction bases not matched to a gene: 11. CDR3 size: 15 residues. Germline V gives CDR1 WSHSY, CDR2 SAAADI. CDR3 in DNA: TGCGCCAGCAGTGATGAGGGCAGGGGGCCGAGGGAGCAGTACTTC. Translated: CASSDEGRGPREQYF.

This chain links TRBV29-1 with TRBJ1-1; TRBD1 matches 10 bases. CDR1 is SQVTM and CDR2 is ANQGSEA in the germline V gene. Trimming took 2 bases from V and 11 from J; bases not matched to a gene: 5. The CDR3 consists of 12 residues. Here the CDR3 reads CSVERTGGNAFF. For the CDR3, the DNA is TGCAGCGTTGAACGGACAGGGGGGAACGCTTTCTTT.

The V gene is TRBV7-9, the J gene TRBJ2-3, with TRBD2 as a possible D gene (6 bases). This CDR3 is built from 18 residues. Germline V gene sequence: CDR1 SEHNR, CDR2 FQNEAQ (reference sequence). V gave up 1 base and J gave up 0 bases, with 17 bases separating them. CDR3 coding DNA: TGTGCCAGCAGCTTAGGTGGAAGCGCTGCGGGGAGCACAGATACGCAGTATTTT. Its protein product is CASSLGGSAAGSTDTQYF.

About this clone: One base separates it from a far larger clone, so it is likely a read error. Other DNA sequences in the sample encode the same CDR3. This rearrangement joins TRBV6-4 to TRBJ2-6, with 8 bases matching TRBD2. Germline assignment: CDR1 MRHNA and CDR2 SNTAGT. CDR3 length equals 15 residues. DNA of the CDR3: TGTGCCAGCGCAGCGGGAGCTGCTGGAGCCAACGTCCTGACTTTC. Its translation is CASAAGAAGANVLTF.

Concerning this clone itself: Other DNA sequences in this specimen translate into the identical CDR3. This sequence joins TRBV5-1 and TRBJ2-5, with TRBD1 matching over 8 bases. The germline gives CDR1 SGHRS, CDR2 YFSETQ. Losses at the gene ends were 0 bases for V and 1 base for J; bases not matched to a gene: 5. The CDR3 runs to 16 residues. CDR3 in amino acids: CASSLGQGSTQETQYF. Here the CDR3 DNA reads TGCGCCAGCAGCTTGGGACAGGGGAGTACCCAAGAGACCCAGTACTTC. The variable domain in full, completed from reference TRBV5-1 and TRBJ2-5, reads KAGVTQTPRYLIKTRGQQVTLSCSPISGHRSVSWYQQTPGQGLQFLFEYFSETQRNKGNFPGRFSGRQFSNSRSEMNVSTLELGDSALYLCASSLGQGSTQETQYFGPGTRLLVL.

This chain joins TRBV28 and TRBJ1-2; the D gene is possibly TRBD1 (5 bases). The CDR3 sequence is 15 residues long. V was cut by 4 bases and J by 4 bases, with 16 bases left in between. In germline, CDR1 is MDHEN, CDR2 SYDVKM. CDR3 DNA sequence: TGTGCCAGCAGTTCCTCGGGACCGATCTCCTATGGCTACACCTTC. Translated, it gives CASSSSGPISYGYTF.

A note on this clone: Other DNA sequences within the sample encode an identical CDR3. The gene calls are TRBV6-1 and TRBJ2-7; perhaps TRBD2 as D (5 bases). Trimming pared 6 bases from V and 6 bases from J, leaving 9 bases between. The CDR3 has 11 residues. CDR1 and CDR2 (germline): MNHNS, SASEGT. The CDR3 region has the DNA TGTGCCAGCAGGGCCCGGGGCGAGCAGTACTTC. This encodes CASRARGEQYF.

The chain joins TRBV14 to TRBJ2-5; D may be TRBD1 (5 bases). CDR1 is SGHDN and CDR2 is FVKESK in the germline V gene. Trimming removed 3 bases at V and 1 base at J, with 9 bases between. This CDR3 is 14 amino acids long. The CDR3 here is CASSQDTAQETQYF. In nucleotides, the CDR3 is TGTGCCAGCAGCCAGGACACAGCCCAAGAGACCCAGTACTTC.

This clone was observed a single time. The rearrangement links TRBV11-2 to TRBJ2-5; D is ambiguous. Germline CDR1 SGHAT, CDR2 FQNNGV. The V end was cut by 7 bases, the J end by 5 bases, with 17 bases between. CDR3 length: 14 amino acids. CDR3 region: CASKPDRGGETQYF. The CDR3 DNA is TGTGCCAGCAAACCCGATCGTGGTGGCGAGACCCAGTACTTC.

V is TRBV9 and J is TRBJ1-4, with TRBD1 matching over 12 bases. Germline CDR1 SGDLS, CDR2 YYNGEE. Germline trimming cut 2 bases from V and 6 bases from J; bases unmatched to any gene: 2. This CDR3 is built from 15 residues. The CDR3 nucleotides are TGTGCCAGCAGCGTTGGGGACAGGGGGCATGAAAAACTGTTTTTT. The encoded protein is CASSVGDRGHEKLFF.

The chain has TRBV4-3 and TRBJ2-2; TRBD2 aligns across 8 bases. Germline loops: CDR1 LGHNA, CDR2 YSLEER. This CDR3 region has 20 residues. With 1 base clipped from V and 0 bases from J, the junction kept 13 bases outside the gene matches. The CDR3 loop is CASSQVRGALAVANTGELFF. CDR3 DNA: TGCGCCAGCAGCCAAGTTAGAGGGGCACTAGCGGTAGCGAACACCGGGGAGCTGTTTTTT.

The chain joins TRBV7-8 to TRBJ2-5; 9 bases agree with TRBD2. Germline values: CDR1 SGHVS, CDR2 FQNEAQ. The J segment lost 5 bases and the V segment lost 1 base, leaving 14 bases of the junction unmatched. The CDR3 extends over 18 amino acids. Here the CDR3 reads CASSLGAVAGGPRETQYF. CDR3 DNA sequence: TGTGCCAGCAGCTTAGGGGCAGTTGCGGGAGGGCCTCGGGAGACCCAGTACTTC. The complete variable domain, with remaining parts taken from reference TRBV7-8 and TRBJ2-5, reads GAGVSQSPRYKVAKRGQDVALRCDPISGHVSLFWYQQALGQGPEFLTYFQNEAQLDKSGLPSDRFFAERPEGSVSTLKIQRTQQEDSAVYLCASSLGAVAGGPRETQYFGPGTRLLVL.

The V and J genes are TRBV6-5 and TRBJ2-1; TRBD2 agrees at 7 bases. The junction had 7 bases not matched to a gene; V was cut back by 2 bases and J by 9 bases. The CDR3 is 14 amino acids. Germline CDR1 reads MNHEY; CDR2 reads SVGAGI. The CDR3 sequence is CASSYIGLAAEQFF. The DNA of the CDR3 is TGTGCCAGCAGTTACATTGGGCTAGCGGCTGAGCAGTTCTTC.

This clone occurred once. The CDR3 reads CASSFQGGVPYNEQFF. CDR3 bases: TGTGCCAGCAGCTTCCAGGGGGGGGTCCCCTACAATGAGCAGTTCTTC. The chain uses TRBV7-9 and TRBJ2-1; D may correspond to TRBD1 or TRBD2 (7 bases each). The V and J ends lost 3 bases and 2 bases respectively, with 14 bases between them. CDR3 length equals 16 residues. The germline V gene encodes CDR1 SEHNR and CDR2 FQNEAQ (reference sequence).

The chain links TRBV2 to TRBJ1-5, with D unclear. The CDR3 contains 14 residues. Germline V gene sequence: CDR1 SNHLY, CDR2 FYNNEI. Between the trimmed V and J ends, which lost 2 bases and 0 bases, there was a span of 5 bases. CDR3 sequence (DNA): TGTGCCAGCAGTGAACAGAGTAGCAATCAGCCCCAGCATTTT. It codes for CASSEQSSNQPQHF.

Points on this clone: Other DNA sequences of this sample code for an identical CDR3. This CDR3 reads CASSFWGREQYF. The CDR3, as DNA: TGTGCCAGCAGTTTTTGGGGGAGGGAGCAGTACTTC. The chain employs TRBV27 and TRBJ2-7; TRBD2 is a possible D gene (6 bases). In germline, CDR1 is MNHEY, CDR2 SMNVEV (reference sequence). The CDR3 runs 12 residues. V lost 3 bases, J lost 7 bases, and 10 bases lay in between.

The rearrangement uses TRBV28 and TRBJ2-7; 7 bases map to TRBD2. V gave up 8 bases and J gave up 2 bases; unmatched junction bases: 6. Germline assignment: CDR1 MDHEN and CDR2 SYDVKM. The CDR3 has 13 residues. The CDR3 DNA is TGTGCCAGCCGACTAGCTGCGGCCTACGAGCAGTACTTC. Its protein is CASRLAAAYEQYF.

In this sample, this clone turned up once. CDR3 loop: CASSPRALQGVGGANVLTF. In nucleotides, the CDR3 is TGTGCCAGCAGCCCGCGGGCCCTCCAGGGAGTCGGTGGGGCCAACGTCCTGACTTTC. The chain has TRBV11-1 and TRBJ2-6; D assignment may be TRBD1 or TRBD2 (5 bases each). The CDR3 length is 19 residues. The V end lost 5 bases, the J end lost 3 bases, and 23 bases lay between the germline ends. Germline V gene data show CDR1 as SGHAT and CDR2 as FQDESV (reference sequence).

The genes are TRBV14 and TRBJ1-5, with a tentative D call TRBD1 (5 bases). V was pared by 8 bases and J by 2 bases, with 10 bases between. CDR1 and CDR2 from the germline V gene are SGHDN and FVKESK. CDR3 size: 13 residues. CDR3 protein: CASRDRCNQPQHF. The CDR3 coding sequence is TGTGCCAGCCGGGACCGCTGCAATCAGCCCCAGCATTTT.

The chain's CDR3 is CASSGRGMGTEAFF. In DNA form, the CDR3 reads TGTGCCAGCAGTGGCAGGGGGATGGGGACTGAAGCTTTCTTT. The chain uses TRBV6-5 and TRBJ1-1; 7 bases match TRBD1. CDR1 and CDR2 (germline): MNHEY, SVGAGI. Losses at the gene ends were 5 bases for V and 5 bases for J; bases not matched to a gene: 8. CDR3 length equals 14 residues.